This T cell receptor (beta chain) was recovered during a study of cytomegalovirus exposure and HLA in healthy donors (dated by TCRdb to the late 2010s). Context from the whole study: An earlier analysis of some 550 of the donors reported 250 to 350 Gb of sequence data and more than 90 million unique TCR beta sequences from roughly 200 million T cells. An early release that covered fewer than 750 HLA-typed donors contained about 300 gigabases of sequencing data and roughly 84 million unique TCR sequences. Of the roughly 400 genotyped donors, about 84% fell in the genetic ancestry cluster associated with self-reported Caucasian donors. The aim of the study was to test whether cataloging public T cell receptors could identify signatures of past pathogen exposure. The study used immunosequencing to profile the T cell repertoires of approximately 640 subjects and linked those repertoires to cytomegalovirus serostatus. Along with the approximately 650-subject first cohort, a separate validation cohort of roughly 110 different subjects was used. To predict cytomegalovirus infection status, the study combined high-throughput TCR immunosequencing, statistical association of individual TCRs with disease status, and machine learning. A later analysis re-examined previously published TCR beta repertoires from about 700 donors and added high-resolution HLA genotyping to investigate patterns of TCR occurrence. Rather than using new phenotypic data, the later analysis identified candidate immune exposures from TCR beta sequences and from how often those sequences occurred across donors. To decide whether each TCR beta V gene segment behaved as functional or pseudogenic, an earlier analysis of some 570 of the donors relied on high-throughput TCR beta sequencing. Donor age, sex, ethnicity and CMV serostatus were compiled together with the repertoire data. A later genetic analysis took genome-wide SNP genotypes for about 55% of the 666 donors and used that subset as a discovery cohort. Every repertoire in the discovery cohort had been generated on one and the same sequencing platform. Both class I and class II loci were covered by HLA typing, at four-digit resolution. The number of typed donors differed by locus: roughly 620-630 for A, B, C, DRB1 and DQB1; 522 for DQA1; about 600 for DPA1; and 400 to 480 for DPB1. About five DR-DQ haplotypes were handled as single units for association and clustering, since linkage in the cohort was strong. On average, about 200,000 unique TCR beta nucleotide sequences were sequenced per donor among 398 genotyped donors of the cohort, with 15% to 20% of those sequences being non-productive. Overall results and qualifications from the work: The authors suggested that the approach could potentially be extended to other disease states and immunological phenotypes. A later genetic analysis reported fewer N-insertions in productive TCRs among donors in an Asian-associated ancestry cluster than the roughly 670-donor mean. In a later analysis, HLA-associated TCR beta chains showed more clonal expansion and lower generation probabilities than non-associated chains that were equally common. Broadly in line with IMGT annotations, most TCR beta V segments showed up in productive rearrangements about 90% or about 30% of the time in an earlier analysis of some 590 of the donors. Some 16 rarely observed V segments, including chromosome 9 orphons, were excluded from the earlier analysis of several hundred of the donors because counts were too low. Across donors, most TCR sequences were observed very rarely, whereas some public TCRs were present in many individuals. Because some donors lacked HLA typing at each locus, the association tests relied only on the typed subset. A later analysis found that TCR association rates varied across HLA loci, with DRB1 alleles showing the most associated TCRs and HLA-C alleles the fewest. A later analysis found that most CMV-associated TCR beta chains appeared HLA-restricted, with HLA associations seemingly driven largely by CMV exposure. Several of the top co-occurrence clusters appeared to be linked to parvovirus B19, influenza, CMV and Epstein-Barr virus, according to a later analysis. At a false discovery rate of 0.05, a later analysis linked about 16,000 TCR beta sequences to specific HLA alleles. A further reported finding was that TCR beta sequences accurately predicted the HLA-A and HLA-B alleles for most subjects in the first cohort. An association between a missense DCLRE1C variant and V-gene and J-gene trimming of TCR beta chains was found in a later genetic analysis and replicated in an independent cohort. Immune exposure information for the cohort was limited to CMV serostatus. Roughly uniform sequencing depth across donors was assumed in presence/absence analyses, although this assumption may not hold. The 87-base-pair reads could not distinguish some IMGT-functional V segments, including TRBV6-2 and TRBV6-3, so those segments were excluded. A cluster of highly shared sequence variants was judged likely to be a technical artifact of the sequencing pipeline. The classifier was reported to diagnose cytomegalovirus status with high specificity and sensitivity in both the original cohort and the validation cohort. The study listed 170 or so TCR beta chains as associated with cytomegalovirus. Correlated functional status among segregating V segments might reflect linkage disequilibrium, but an unknown experimental factor could not be ruled out. In this cohort, only TCR beta chains were sequenced, and detectable features were limited by the absence of alpha or paired-chain data. In vitro tests confirmed that three of the cytomegalovirus-associated TCR beta chains recognize cytomegalovirus antigens. Assigning TCR associations to individual alleles was difficult when HLA alleles, especially DR and DQ, strongly co-occurred.

The method behind the library was the immunoSEQ multiplex PCR assay. For the multiplex PCR, a mixture combining 60 forward primers for TCR Vbeta segments and 13 reverse primers for TCR Jbeta segments was used. Amplification of the CDR3 region of rearranged TCR beta genes was performed with a multiplex PCR assay on genomic DNA. Amplified TCR beta libraries were sequenced as 87-base-pair reads on the Illumina HiSeq System. The paper's processing steps were these. A later analysis tallied 75 million to 95 million unique TCR beta chains across the 666 repertoires, and approximately 12 million of those chains were shared by two or more donors. Raw reads were error-corrected and collapsed into unique sequences by a nearest-neighbor algorithm in which closely related sequences were merged to remove PCR and sequencing errors. CDR3 sequences were aligned to IMGT reference sequences to assign V, D and J gene segments. For a sequence to be retained, at least a six-nucleotide match to both a V gene segment and a J gene segment was required. A rearrangement was called productive if the CDR3 had no stop codons and remained in frame with V and J, and every other rearrangement was called non-productive. CDR3 was defined by IMGT convention, running from the second conserved V-encoded cysteine to the conserved J-encoded phenylalanine. Sequences without an unambiguous match to a single V gene segment were excluded from the earlier analysis of 450 to 750 of the donors. In an earlier analysis of about 590 of the donors, a V segment was called functional when productive rearrangements were above 56.7%, and segregating when the standard deviation between donors exceeded 5%. To diagnose cytomegalovirus status from the catalog of TCR beta chain sequences, a statistical classification framework was built. In a later analysis, V and J genes were assigned by comparing TCR nucleotide sequences against IMGT/GENE-DB human TR gene sequences. A later analysis assigned CDR3 sequences and most-parsimonious VDJ recombination scenarios with the TCRdist pipeline. In a later analysis, every TCR beta chain was defined by the combination of its CDR3 amino acid sequence and its V-gene family, and reads without a unique V-gene family were dropped. To address suspected cross-contamination and a sequencing artifact, a later analysis removed 550 to 750 highly shared, low-generation-probability nucleotide sequences. A later analysis calculated a clonal expansion index for each public chain from normalized within-repertoire ranks of inferred template counts. In a later analysis, generation probabilities were computed using a VDJ recombination model fitted to out-of-frame rearrangements, and the results were checked against IGoR. In a later analysis, TCR-TCR, TCR-HLA and TCR-CMV co-occurrence was scored with hypergeometric tests, and a repertoire-size bias correction was applied to TCR pairs. A later analysis estimated false discovery rates by permuting HLA or CMV assignments 20 times. In a later analysis, co-occurring TCRs were grouped with DBSCAN, and TCRdist sequence similarity was added when clustering was performed within HLA-allele-positive subsets. Repertoires with fewer than 30,000 or more than 120,000 public chains, plus five repertoires with anomalous nucleotide sharing, were excluded from co-occurrence clustering. Held by TCRdb, this immuneACCESS table contains in-frame sequences only and omits some clones. Under half of the omission traces to an unresolved V gene where checked; the cause of the rest is unknown. D and trimming were read from the DNA, whereas the V and J calls and clone size are those reported in that table. The sample table lists 120,000 to 150,000 clones, about 66% of them with a count of one. The ten largest clonotypes hold around 1.9% of the sample.

V is trimmed back by 0 bases and J by 4 bases, and the junction contains 3 bases that no gene match accounts for. The CDR1 and CDR2 encoded by the germline V gene are SGDLS and YYNGEE. CDR3 length: 14 amino acids, cysteine to phenylalanine. CDR3 DNA only is kept here, 42 bases in frame from base 1. In total, 500 to 700 healthy bone marrow donors made up the cohort. All cohort members were sampled while nominally healthy, although unrecorded immune exposures were likely present. The donor was CMV seronegative and belonged to the group of 350 or so seronegative cohort members. A peripheral blood sample was collected from each donor, and TCR beta sequencing was performed on peripheral blood mononuclear cells. Genomic DNA extraction from the blood cell samples was performed with the Qiagen DNeasy Blood Extraction Kit. The sample holds one count of this clone. Its cognate antigen has yet to be identified. No much larger clone is present one base from it, and per-base qualities are unavailable.

The source is a male donor in good health and CMV-seronegative. Specimen: PBMCs. The sequence joins TRBV9 to TRBJ1-1, with 7 central nucleotides matching TRBD1. The bases are TGTGCCAGCAGCGTAGAACCAGGGGGCACTGAAGCTTTCTTT. This encodes CASSVEPGGTEAFF.